The clone carrying this TCR beta chain has at least ten counts. Its target is unknown. Sequencing used immunoSEQ multiplex PCR; TCRdb keeps in-frame clones, though not all of them. Of millions of clones in the sample, just under 95% were seen once. Selected positively for CCR7 and CD45RO-negative, naive CD8 cells excluded terminally differentiated effector memory CD45RA+ cells. Germline assignment: CDR1 WNHNN and CDR2 SYGVQD (reference sequence). V lost 8 bases and J 7 bases, leaving 14 bases between the germline ends. The length of the CDR3 is 13 residues. The data originate from a study of shared clonotypes between healthy human individuals. Overall study results and limits: It was observed that 5% to 6% of naive CD4 clonotypes were shared across a few donors.

This sequence originates from a man aged 18-30 years in good health. The sample was naive CD8+ T cells sorted from blood. V is TRBV10-1 and J is TRBJ2-2; TRBD1 is a possible D gene (6 bases). The CDR3: CASGNRASGELFF. The CDR3 DNA reads as TGCGCCAGCGGTAACAGGGCAAGCGGGGAGCTGTTTTTT.